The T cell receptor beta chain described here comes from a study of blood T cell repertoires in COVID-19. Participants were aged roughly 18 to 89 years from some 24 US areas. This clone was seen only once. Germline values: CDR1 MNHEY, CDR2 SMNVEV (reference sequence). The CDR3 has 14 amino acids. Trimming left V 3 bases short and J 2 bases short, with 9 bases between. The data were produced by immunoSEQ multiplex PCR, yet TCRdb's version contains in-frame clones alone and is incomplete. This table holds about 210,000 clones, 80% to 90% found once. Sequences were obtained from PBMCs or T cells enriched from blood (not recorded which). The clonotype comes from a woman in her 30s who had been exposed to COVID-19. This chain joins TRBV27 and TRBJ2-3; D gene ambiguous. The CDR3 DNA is TGTGCCAGCAGTTTGGTCAGCGCCACAGATACGCAGTATTTT. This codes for CASSLVSATDTQYF.